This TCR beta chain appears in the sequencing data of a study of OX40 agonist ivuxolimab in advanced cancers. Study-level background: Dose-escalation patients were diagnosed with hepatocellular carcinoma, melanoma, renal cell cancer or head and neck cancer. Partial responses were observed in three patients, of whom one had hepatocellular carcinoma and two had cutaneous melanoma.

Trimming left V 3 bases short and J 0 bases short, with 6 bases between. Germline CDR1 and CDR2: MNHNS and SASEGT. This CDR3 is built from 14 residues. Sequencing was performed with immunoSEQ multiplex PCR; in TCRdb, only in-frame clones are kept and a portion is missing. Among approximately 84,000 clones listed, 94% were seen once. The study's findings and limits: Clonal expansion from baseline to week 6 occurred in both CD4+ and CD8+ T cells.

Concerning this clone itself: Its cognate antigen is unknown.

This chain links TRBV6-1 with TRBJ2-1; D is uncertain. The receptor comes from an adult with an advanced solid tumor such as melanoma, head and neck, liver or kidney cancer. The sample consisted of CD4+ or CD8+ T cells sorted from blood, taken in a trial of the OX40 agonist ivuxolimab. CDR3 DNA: TGTGCCAGCAGTGAGTTGGACTCCTACAATGAGCAGTTCTTC. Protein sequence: CASSELDSYNEQFF.